A selection of T cell receptor beta chains follows, all from one sample in a study of CD8+CD57+ T cells in acquired aplastic anemia. From the reads, TCRdb called clonotypes with MiXCR, one entry per CDR3 protein. The sample carries roughly 150,000 distinct CDR3 sequences, just under 45% recorded once. Sequencing was performed on sorted CD4+, CD8+, or CD8+CD57+ T cells (not recorded which) from PBMCs. The receptor set was obtained from a human donor in good health. The CDR3 runs from the conserved cysteine through the conserved F or W. Each record gives: J gene, clone size, V gene, D gene, CDR3 DNA, CDR3 protein. The D gene is left open where the match is weak. Expanded clones are given a class, and other clones once, few, many or no size at all.

TRBJ2-7 | - | TRBV10-1 | - | TGCGCCAGCAGTGACTCCGGGACCCATAGACCCTACGAGCAGTACTTC | CASSDSGTHRPYEQYF
TRBJ1-3 | - | TRBV19 | - | TGTGCCACCTCCCGGGGGGGGCCTGGAAACACCATATATTTT | CATSRGGPGNTIYF
TRBJ2-5 | many | TRBV7-3 | TRBD2 | TGTGCCAGCAGCCGTAGCGGGGGGGGTACCCAAGAGACCCAGTACTTC | CASSRSGGGTQETQYF
TRBJ2-7 | - | TRBV29-1 | TRBD2 | TGCAGCGCACGACTAGCGGACGAGCAGTACTTC | CSARLADEQYF
TRBJ1-1 | few | TRBV12-5 | - | TGTGCTAGTGGTTTGAATCCCTCGCCTCCCGGGGATAACACTGAAGCTTTCTTT | CASGLNPSPPGDNTEAFF
TRBJ2-5 | once | TRBV15 | - | TGTGCCACCAGCAGAGAGGGACTTGAGGCAGAGACCCAGTACTTC | CATSREGLEAETQYF
TRBJ1-1 | - | TRBV25-1 | - | TGTGCCAGCAGTGAGTCAGGGACTGAAGCTTTCTTT | CASSESGTEAFF
TRBJ2-1 | many | TRBV11-2 | - | TGTGCCAGCAGCTTAAAGGCCCCGGGGCCCTACAATGAGCAGTTCTTC | CASSLKAPGPYNEQFF
TRBJ1-1 | many | TRBV10-3 | - | TGTGCCATCAGTGGTAGTGGGATACTGTTCTTT | CAISGSGILFF
TRBJ1-5 | - | TRBV7-3 | - | TGTGCCAGCAGCTTAATAGGTTTT | CASSLIGF
TRBJ2-5 | few | TRBV24-1 | - | TGTGCCACCAGTGATGCTTCAGGGGGCGGGGGAGAGACCCAGTACTTC | CATSDASGGGGETQYF
TRBJ2-7 | many | TRBV7-8 | - | TGTGCCAGCAGCTTAGATTGGCAGGGTAACGAGCAGTACTTC | CASSLDWQGNEQYF
TRBJ2-5 | once | TRBV7-7 | - | TGTGCCAGCACCCAAGCCCCCTCCGGAGGGACCCAGTACTTC | CASTQAPSGGTQYF
TRBJ1-1 | - | TRBV18 | - | TGTGCCAGCTCACCAAACCAGGACACTGAAGCTTTCTTT | CASSPNQDTEAFF
TRBJ2-2 | many | TRBV5-6 | - | TGTGCCAGCAGCTATTGGATCAGCTATGCCGGGGAGCTGTTTTTT | CASSYWISYAGELFF
TRBJ1-5 | many | TRBV5-8 | TRBD1 | TGTGCCAGCAGGTGGGACAGGGAATATCCTCAGCCCCAGCATTTT | CASRWDREYPQPQHF
TRBJ1-1 | many | TRBV14 | - | TGTGCCAGCACCCGAACAGGGATGAACACTGAAGCTTTCTTT | CASTRTGMNTEAFF
TRBJ2-1 | once | TRBV11-1 | TRBD2 | TGTGCCAGCAGCCCTAGGCTCCTTAGCGGGGGGGCTAATGAGCAGTTCTTC | CASSPRLLSGGANEQFF